The source of this TCR beta chain is a study of blood T cell repertoires in COVID-19. Study-level information: The samples span acute and convalescent COVID-19 from the United States, Italy and Spain. T cells, B-cell-depleted T cells, or PBMCs provided the cDNA or gDNA that served as material.

Trimming removed 2 bases at V and 6 bases at J, with 7 bases between. Germline lookup yields CDR1 SGHRS and CDR2 YFSETQ. The CDR3 totals 12 residues. Per the original data handling: Reference gene primer amplification gave nucleated cell count estimates. Sequencing used immunoSEQ multiplex PCR; TCRdb keeps in-frame clones, though not all of them. V, J and clone size were drawn from that table, and D and trimming were deduced from the DNA. The data hold 60,000 to 95,000 clones, with under 95% observed a single time. The rearrangement joins TRBV5-1 to TRBJ2-3; D not resolved. The receptor's source is a human donor in a cohort sampled during active COVID-19. The specimen was peripheral blood. CDR3: CASSFERDTQYF. CDR3 bases: TGCGCCAGCAGCTTCGAGAGGGATACGCAGTATTTT.